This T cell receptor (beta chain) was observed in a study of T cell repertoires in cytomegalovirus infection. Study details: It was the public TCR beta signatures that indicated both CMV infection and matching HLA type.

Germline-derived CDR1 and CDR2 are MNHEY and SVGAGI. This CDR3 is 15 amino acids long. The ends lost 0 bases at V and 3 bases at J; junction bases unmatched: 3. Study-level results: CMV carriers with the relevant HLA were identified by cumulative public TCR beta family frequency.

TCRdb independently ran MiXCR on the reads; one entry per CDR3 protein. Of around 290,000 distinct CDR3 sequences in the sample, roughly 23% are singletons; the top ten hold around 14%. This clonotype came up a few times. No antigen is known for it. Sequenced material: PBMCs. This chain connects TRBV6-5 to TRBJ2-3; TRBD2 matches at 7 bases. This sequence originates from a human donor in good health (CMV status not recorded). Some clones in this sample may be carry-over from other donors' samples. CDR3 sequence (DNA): TGTGCCAGCAGTTACTCGGTGGGAGGGACAGATACGCAGTATTTT. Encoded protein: CASSYSVGGTDTQYF.